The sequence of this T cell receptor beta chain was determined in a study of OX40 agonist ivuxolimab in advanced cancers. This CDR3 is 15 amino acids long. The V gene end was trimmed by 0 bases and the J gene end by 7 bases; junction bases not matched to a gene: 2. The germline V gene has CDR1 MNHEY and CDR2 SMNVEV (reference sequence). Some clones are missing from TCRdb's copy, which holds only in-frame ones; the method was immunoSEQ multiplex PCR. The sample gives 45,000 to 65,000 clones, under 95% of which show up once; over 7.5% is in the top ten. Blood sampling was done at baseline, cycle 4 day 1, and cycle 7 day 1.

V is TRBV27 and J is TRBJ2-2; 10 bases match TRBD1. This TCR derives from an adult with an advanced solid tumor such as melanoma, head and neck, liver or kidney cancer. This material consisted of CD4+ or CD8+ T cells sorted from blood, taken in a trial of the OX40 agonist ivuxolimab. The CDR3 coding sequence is TGTGCCAGCAGTTTATCGGGACAGGGGTTCGGGGAGCTGTTTTTT. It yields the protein CASSLSGQGFGELFF.